This T cell receptor (beta chain) is drawn from a study of cytomegalovirus exposure and HLA in healthy donors. Study conclusions and caveats: The study listed 164 cytomegalovirus-associated TCR beta chains.

It was with 60 Vbeta and 13 Jbeta primers that the PCR ran. Some clones are missing from TCRdb's copy, which holds only in-frame ones; the method was immunoSEQ multiplex PCR. The sample has around 110,000 clones, around three quarters seen once. The CDR3 extends over 13 amino acids. The V gene lost 3 bases and the J gene lost 3 bases, with 8 bases spanning the gap. The V gene's germline CDR1 is ENHRY and CDR2 SYGVKD. For this clone: Its antigen is unknown.

These donors, healthy bone marrow donors, were studied. Material for sequencing was PBMCs. The sequence derives from a boy younger than 18 in good health and CMV-seronegative. V usage is TRBV10-3 and J usage is TRBJ1-1; D perhaps matches TRBD1 (5 bases). CDR3 nucleotides: TGTGCCATCAGTGACAGGGTATACACTGAAGCTTTCTTT. Protein: CAISDRVYTEAFF.